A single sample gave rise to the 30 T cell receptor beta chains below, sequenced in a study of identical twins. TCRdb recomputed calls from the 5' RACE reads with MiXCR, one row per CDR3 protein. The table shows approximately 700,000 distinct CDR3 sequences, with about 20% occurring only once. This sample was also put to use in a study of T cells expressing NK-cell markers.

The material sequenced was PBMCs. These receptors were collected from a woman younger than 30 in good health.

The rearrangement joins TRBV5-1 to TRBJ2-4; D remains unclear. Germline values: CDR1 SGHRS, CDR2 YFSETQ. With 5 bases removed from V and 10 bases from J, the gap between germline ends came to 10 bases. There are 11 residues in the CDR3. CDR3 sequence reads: CASRAQEIQYF. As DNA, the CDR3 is TGCGCCAGCAGAGCTCAGGAAATTCAGTACTTC.

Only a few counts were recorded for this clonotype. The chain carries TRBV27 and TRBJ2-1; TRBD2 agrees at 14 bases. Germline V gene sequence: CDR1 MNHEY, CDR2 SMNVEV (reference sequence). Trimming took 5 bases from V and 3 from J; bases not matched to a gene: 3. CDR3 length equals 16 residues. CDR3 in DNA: TGTGCCAGCAGTCGACTAGCGGGGGGGGGCTACAATGAGCAGTTCTTC. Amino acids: CASSRLAGGGYNEQFF.

This chain's CDR3 is CASTNQVYEQYF. Written as DNA, the CDR3 is TGTGCCAGCACAAACCAGGTTTACGAGCAGTACTTC. The chain carries TRBV5-5 and TRBJ2-7; D remains unclear. The germline CDR1 and CDR2 sequences are SGHKS and YYEKEE (reference sequence). There are 12 residues in the CDR3. V gave up 6 bases and J gave up 4 bases, with 11 bases separating them.

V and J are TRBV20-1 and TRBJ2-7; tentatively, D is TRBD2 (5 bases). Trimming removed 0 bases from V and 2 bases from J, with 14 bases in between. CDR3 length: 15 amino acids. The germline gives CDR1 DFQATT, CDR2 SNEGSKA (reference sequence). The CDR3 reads CSARDISGAPYEQYF. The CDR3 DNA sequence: TGCAGTGCTAGAGATATCAGCGGTGCTCCCTACGAGCAGTACTTC.

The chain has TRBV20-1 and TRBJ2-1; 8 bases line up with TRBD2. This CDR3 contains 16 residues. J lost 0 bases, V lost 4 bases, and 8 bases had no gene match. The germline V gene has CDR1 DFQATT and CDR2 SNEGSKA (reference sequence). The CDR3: CSATKTSASSYNEQFF. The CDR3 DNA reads TGCAGTGCTACCAAGACTAGCGCGAGCTCCTACAATGAGCAGTTCTTC.

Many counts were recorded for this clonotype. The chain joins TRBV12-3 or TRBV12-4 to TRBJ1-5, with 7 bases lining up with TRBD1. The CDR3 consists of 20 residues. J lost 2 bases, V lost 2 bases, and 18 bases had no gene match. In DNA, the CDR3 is TGTGCCAGCAGTTTAATATGGCTGTCAGGGGGTATGGAGGGCAATCAGCCCCAGCATTTT. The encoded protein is CASSLIWLSGGMEGNQPQHF.

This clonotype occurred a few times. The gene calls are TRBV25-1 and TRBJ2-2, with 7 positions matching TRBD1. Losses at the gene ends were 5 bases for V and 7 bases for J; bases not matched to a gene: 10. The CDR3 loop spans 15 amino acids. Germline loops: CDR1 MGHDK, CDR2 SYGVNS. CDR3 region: CASSPLDRDNGELFF. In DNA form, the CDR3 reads TGTGCCAGCAGTCCTCTTGACAGGGATAACGGGGAGCTGTTTTTT.

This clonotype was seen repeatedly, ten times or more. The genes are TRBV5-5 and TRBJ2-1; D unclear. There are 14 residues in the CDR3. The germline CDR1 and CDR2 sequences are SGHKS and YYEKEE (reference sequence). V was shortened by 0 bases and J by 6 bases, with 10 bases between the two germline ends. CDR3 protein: CASSLEVVSNEQFF. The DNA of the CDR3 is TGTGCCAGCAGCTTGGAGGTCGTGAGCAATGAGCAGTTCTTC.

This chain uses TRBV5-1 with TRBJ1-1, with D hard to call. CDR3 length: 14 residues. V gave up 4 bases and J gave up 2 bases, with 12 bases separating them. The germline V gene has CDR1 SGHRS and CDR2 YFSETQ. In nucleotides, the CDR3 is TGCGCCAGCAGCCGTATAGCGGGTAACACTGAAGCTTTCTTT. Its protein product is CASSRIAGNTEAFF.

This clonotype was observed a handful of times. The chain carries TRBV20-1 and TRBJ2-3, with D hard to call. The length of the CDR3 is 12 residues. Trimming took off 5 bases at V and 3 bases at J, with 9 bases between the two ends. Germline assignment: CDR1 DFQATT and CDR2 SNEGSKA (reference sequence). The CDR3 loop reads CSAAEWTDTQYF. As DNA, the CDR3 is TGCAGTGCTGCTGAGTGGACAGATACGCAGTATTTT.

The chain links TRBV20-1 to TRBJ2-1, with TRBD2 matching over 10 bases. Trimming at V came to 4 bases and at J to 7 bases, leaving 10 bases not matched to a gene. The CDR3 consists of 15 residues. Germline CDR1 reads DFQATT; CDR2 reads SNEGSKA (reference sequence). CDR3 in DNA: TGCAGTGCTATCGAGCGGGGGGGCTTTGGGAATGAGCAGTTCTTC. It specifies CSAIERGGFGNEQFF.

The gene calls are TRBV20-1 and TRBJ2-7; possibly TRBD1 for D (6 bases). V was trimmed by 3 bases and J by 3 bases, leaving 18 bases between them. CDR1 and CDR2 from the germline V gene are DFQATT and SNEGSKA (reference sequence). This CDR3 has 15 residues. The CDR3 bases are TGCAGTGCTAGCGCGCCGCTAGGGGGTTTCTACGAGCAGTACTTC. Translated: CSASAPLGGFYEQYF.

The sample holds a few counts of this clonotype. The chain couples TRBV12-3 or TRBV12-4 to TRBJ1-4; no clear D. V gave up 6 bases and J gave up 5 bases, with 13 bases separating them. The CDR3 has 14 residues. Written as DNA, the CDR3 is TGTGCCAGCAGACTCAGGCGGCAGAATGAAAAACTGTTTTTT. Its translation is CASRLRRQNEKLFF.

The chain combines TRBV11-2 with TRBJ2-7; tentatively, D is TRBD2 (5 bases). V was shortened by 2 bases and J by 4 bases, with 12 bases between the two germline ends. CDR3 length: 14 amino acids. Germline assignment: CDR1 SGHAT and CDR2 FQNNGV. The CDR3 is CASSLIGMRYEQYF. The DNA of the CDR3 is TGTGCCAGCAGCTTAATCGGGATGAGATACGAGCAGTACTTC.

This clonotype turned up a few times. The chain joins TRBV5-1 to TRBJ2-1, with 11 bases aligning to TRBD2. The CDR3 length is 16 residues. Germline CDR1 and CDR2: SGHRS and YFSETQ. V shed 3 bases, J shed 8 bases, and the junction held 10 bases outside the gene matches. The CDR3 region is CASSSITSGGIDEQFF. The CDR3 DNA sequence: TGCGCCAGCAGCTCCATTACTAGCGGGGGCATAGATGAGCAGTTCTTC.

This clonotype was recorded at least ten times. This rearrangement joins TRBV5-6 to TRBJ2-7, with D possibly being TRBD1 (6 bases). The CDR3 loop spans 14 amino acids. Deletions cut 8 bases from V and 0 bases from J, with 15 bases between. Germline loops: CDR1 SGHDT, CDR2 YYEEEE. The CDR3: CASSDWTASYEQYF. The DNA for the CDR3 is TGTGCCAGTTCTGATTGGACAGCCTCCTACGAGCAGTACTTC.

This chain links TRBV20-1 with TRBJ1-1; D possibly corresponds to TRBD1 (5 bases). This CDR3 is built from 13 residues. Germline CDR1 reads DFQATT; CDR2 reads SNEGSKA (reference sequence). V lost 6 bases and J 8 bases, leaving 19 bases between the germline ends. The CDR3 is CSAPPQGATEAFF. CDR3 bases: TGCAGTGCCCCCCCCCAGGGTGCAACGGAAGCTTTCTTT.

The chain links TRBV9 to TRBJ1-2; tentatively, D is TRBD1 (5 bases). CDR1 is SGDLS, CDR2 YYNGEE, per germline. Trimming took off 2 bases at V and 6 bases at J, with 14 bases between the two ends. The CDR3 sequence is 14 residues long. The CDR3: CASSVTVGQDGYTF. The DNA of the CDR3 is TGTGCCAGCAGCGTGACAGTGGGTCAAGATGGCTACACCTTC. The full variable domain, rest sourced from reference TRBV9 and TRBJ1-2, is DSGVTQTPKHLITATGQRVTLRCSPRSGDLSVYWYQQSLDQGLQFLIQYYNGEERAKGNILERFSAQQFPDLHSELNLSSLELGDSALYFCASSVTVGQDGYTFGSGTRLTVV.

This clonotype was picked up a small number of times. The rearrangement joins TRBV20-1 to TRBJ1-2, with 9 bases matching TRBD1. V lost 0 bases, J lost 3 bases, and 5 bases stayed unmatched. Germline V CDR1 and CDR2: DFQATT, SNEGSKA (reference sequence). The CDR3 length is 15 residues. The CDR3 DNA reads TGCAGTGCTAGAGACCAGGACAGGGGCTACTATGGCTACACCTTC. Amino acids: CSARDQDRGYYGYTF.

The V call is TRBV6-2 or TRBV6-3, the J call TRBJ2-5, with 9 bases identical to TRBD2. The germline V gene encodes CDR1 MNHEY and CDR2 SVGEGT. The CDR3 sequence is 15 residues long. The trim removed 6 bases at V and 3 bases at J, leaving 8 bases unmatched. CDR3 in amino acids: CASSPRGGGEETQYF. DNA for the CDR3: TGTGCCAGCAGCCCCAGGGGCGGGGGGGAAGAGACCCAGTACTTC.

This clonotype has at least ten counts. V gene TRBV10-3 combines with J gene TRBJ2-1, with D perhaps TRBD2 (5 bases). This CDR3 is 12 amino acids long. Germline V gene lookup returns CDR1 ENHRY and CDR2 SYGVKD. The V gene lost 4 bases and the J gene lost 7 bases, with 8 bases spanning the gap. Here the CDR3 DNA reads TGTGCCATCAGTGGAGGGCCTAATGAGCAGTTCTTC. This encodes CAISGGPNEQFF.

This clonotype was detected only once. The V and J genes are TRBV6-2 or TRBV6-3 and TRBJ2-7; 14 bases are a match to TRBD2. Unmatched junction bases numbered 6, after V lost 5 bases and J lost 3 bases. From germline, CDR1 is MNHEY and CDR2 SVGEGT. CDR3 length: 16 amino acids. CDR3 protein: CASSGRLAGGNYEQYF. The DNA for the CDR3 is TGTGCCAGCAGTGGGCGACTAGCGGGAGGGAACTACGAGCAGTACTTC.

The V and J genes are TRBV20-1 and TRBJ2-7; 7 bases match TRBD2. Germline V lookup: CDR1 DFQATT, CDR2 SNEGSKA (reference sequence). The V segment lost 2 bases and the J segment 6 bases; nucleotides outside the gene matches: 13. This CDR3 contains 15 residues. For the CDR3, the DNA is TGCAGTGCTAGACTGTTGCGGGCGGGGAGGGGCGAGCAGTACTTC. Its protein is CSARLLRAGRGEQYF.

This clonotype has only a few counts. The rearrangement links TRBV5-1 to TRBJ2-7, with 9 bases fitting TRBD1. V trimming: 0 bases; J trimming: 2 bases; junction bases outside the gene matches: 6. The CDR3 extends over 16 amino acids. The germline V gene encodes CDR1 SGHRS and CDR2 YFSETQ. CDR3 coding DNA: TGCGCCAGCAGCTTGGCGACCGGGACAGGGACCTACGAGCAGTACTTC. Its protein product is CASSLATGTGTYEQYF.

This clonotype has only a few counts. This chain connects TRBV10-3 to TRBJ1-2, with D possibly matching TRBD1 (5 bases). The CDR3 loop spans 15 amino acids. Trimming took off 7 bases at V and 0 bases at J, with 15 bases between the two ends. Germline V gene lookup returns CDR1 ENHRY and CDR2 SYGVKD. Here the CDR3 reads CAIKGQDTPNYGYTF. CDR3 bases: TGTGCCATCAAGGGCCAGGACACACCTAACTATGGCTACACCTTC.

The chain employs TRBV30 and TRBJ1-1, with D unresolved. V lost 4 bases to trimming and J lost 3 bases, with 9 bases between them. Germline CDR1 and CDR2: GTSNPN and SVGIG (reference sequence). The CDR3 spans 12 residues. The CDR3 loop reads CAWTDSYTEAFF. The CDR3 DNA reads TGTGCCTGGACAGATAGCTACACTGAAGCTTTCTTT.

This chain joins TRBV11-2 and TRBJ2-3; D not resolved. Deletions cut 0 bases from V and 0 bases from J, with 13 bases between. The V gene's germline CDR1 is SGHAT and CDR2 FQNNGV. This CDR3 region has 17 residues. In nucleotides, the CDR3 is TGTGCCAGCAGCTTAGATCTACGCTTCGATAGCACAGATACGCAGTATTTT. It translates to CASSLDLRFDSTDTQYF.

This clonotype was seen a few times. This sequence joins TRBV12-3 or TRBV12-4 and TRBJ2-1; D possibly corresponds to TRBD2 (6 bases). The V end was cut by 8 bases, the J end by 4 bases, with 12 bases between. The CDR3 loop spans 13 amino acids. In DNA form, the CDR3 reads TGTGCCAGCGGGGGACTCCCGTACAATGAGCAGTTCTTC. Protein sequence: CASGGLPYNEQFF.

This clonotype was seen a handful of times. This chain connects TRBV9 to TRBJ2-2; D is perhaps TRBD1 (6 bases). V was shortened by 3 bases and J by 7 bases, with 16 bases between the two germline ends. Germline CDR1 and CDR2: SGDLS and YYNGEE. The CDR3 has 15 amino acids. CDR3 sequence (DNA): TGTGCCAGCAGCGCTGGTTACAGGGAAAACGGGGAGCTGTTTTTT. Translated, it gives CASSAGYRENGELFF.

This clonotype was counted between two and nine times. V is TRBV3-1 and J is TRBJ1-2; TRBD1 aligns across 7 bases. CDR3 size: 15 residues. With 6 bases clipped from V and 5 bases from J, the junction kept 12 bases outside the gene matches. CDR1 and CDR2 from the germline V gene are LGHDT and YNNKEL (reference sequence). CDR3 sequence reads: CASSPTIGGGYGYTF. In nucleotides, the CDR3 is TGTGCCAGCAGTCCGACTATAGGGGGCGGATATGGCTACACCTTC.